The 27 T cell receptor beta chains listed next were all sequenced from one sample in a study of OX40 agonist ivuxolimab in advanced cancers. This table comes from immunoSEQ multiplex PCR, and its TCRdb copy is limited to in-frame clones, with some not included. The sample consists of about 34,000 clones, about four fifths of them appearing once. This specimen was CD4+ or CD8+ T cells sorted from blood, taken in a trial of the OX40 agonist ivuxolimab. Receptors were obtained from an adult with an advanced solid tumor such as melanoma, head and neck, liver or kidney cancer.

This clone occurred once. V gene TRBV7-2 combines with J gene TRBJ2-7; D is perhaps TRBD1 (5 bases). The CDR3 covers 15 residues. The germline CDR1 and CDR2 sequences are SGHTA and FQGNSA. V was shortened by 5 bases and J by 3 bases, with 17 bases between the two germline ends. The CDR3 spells CASSVRDGRDYEQYF. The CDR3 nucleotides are TGTGCCAGCAGCGTTAGAGATGGCAGGGACTACGAGCAGTACTTC.

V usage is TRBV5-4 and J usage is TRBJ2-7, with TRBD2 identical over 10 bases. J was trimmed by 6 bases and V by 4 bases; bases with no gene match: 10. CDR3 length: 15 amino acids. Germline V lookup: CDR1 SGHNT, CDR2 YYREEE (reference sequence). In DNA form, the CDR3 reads TGTGCCAGCAGCGCCGGGAGCGGGGGGGCCTTCGAGCAGTACTTC. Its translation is CASSAGSGGAFEQYF.

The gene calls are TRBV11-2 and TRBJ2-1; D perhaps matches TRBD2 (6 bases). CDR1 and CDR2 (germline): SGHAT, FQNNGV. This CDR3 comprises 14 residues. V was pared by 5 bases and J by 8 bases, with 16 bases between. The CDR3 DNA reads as TGTGCCAGCAGCCCCCGCGGGGCCATAGATGAGCAGTTCTTC. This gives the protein CASSPRGAIDEQFF.

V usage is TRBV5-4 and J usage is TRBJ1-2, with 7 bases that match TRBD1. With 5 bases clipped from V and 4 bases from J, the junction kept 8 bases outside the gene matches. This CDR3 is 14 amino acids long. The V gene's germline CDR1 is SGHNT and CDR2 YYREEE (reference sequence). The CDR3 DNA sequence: TGTGCCAGCAGGCTGGGACAGAGCGCCTATGGCTACACCTTC. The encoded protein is CASRLGQSAYGYTF.

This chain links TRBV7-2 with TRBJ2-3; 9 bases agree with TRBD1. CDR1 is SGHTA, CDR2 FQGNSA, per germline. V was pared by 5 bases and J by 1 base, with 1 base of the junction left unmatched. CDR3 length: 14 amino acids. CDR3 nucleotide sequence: TGTGCCAGCAGCCGGGACAGGGGCACAGATACGCAGTATTTT. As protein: CASSRDRGTDTQYF. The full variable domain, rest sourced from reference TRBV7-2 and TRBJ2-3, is GAGVSQSPSNKVTEKGKDVELRCDPISGHTALYWYRQSLGQGLEFLIYFQGNSAPDKSGLPSDRFSAERTGGSVSTLTIQRTQQEDSAVYLCASSRDRGTDTQYFGPGTRLTVL.

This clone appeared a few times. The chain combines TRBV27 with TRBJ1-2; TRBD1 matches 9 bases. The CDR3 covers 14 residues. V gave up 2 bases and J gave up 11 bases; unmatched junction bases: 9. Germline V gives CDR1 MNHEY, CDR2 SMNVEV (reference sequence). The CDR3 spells CASSLRPGQGIYTF. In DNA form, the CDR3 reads TGTGCCAGCAGTTTACGCCCGGGACAGGGAATATACACCTTC.

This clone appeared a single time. This CDR3 is CASSTGWETQYF. The CDR3 coding sequence is TGCGCCAGCAGCACTGGGTGGGAGACCCAGTACTTC. The V and J genes are TRBV5-1 and TRBJ2-5; D ambiguous. Trimming left V 4 bases short and J 5 bases short, with 9 bases between. In germline, CDR1 is SGHRS, CDR2 YFSETQ. CDR3 size: 12 residues.

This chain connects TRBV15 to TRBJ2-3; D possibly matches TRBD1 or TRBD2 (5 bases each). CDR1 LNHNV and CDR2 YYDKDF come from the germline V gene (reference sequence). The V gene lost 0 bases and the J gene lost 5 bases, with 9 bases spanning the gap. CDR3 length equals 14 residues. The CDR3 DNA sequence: TGTGCCACCAGCAGAGAGAGGGGCATAGATACGCAGTATTTT. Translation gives CATSRERGIDTQYF.

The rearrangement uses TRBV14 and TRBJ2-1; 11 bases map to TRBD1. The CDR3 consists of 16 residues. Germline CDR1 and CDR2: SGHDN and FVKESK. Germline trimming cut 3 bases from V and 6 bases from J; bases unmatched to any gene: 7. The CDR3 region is CASSQVTGQGGNEQFF. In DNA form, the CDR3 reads TGTGCCAGCAGCCAGGTCACGGGACAGGGGGGCAATGAGCAGTTCTTC. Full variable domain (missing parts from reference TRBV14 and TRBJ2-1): EAGVTQFPSHSVIEKGQTVTLRCDPISGHDNLYWYRRVMGKEIKFLLHFVKESKQDESGMPNNRFLAERTGGTYSTLKVQPAELEDSGVYFCASSQVTGQGGNEQFFGPGTRLTVL.

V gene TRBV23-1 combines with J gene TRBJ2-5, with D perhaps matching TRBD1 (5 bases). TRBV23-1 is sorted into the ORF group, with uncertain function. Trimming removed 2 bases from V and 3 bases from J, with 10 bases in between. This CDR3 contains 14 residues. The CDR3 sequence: CASSQPGQEETQYF. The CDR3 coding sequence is TGCGCCAGCAGTCAACCCGGACAAGAAGAGACCCAGTACTTC.

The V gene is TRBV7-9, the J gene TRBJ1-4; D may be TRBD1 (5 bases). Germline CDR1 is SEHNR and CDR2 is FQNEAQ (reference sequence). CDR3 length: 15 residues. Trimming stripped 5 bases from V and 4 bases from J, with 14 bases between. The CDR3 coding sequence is TGTGCCAGCAGCGATCCTGTGGGGGTTAATGAAAAACTGTTTTTT. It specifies CASSDPVGVNEKLFF.

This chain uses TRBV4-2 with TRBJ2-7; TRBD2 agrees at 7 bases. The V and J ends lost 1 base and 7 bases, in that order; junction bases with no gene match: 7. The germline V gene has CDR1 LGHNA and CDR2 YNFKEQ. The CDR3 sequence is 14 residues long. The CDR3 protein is CASSQVGTTFEQYF. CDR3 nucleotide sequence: TGTGCCAGCAGCCAAGTGGGGACTACATTTGAGCAGTACTTC.

The CDR3 protein is CASSQEGQGRSNEQFF. Written as DNA, the CDR3 is TGTGCCAGCAGCCAAGAGGGACAGGGAAGATCAAATGAGCAGTTCTTC. The chain employs TRBV14 and TRBJ2-1; TRBD1 matches 9 bases. The CDR3 covers 16 residues. In germline, CDR1 is SGHDN, CDR2 FVKESK. The J segment lost 7 bases and the V segment lost 0 bases, leaving 7 bases of the junction unmatched.

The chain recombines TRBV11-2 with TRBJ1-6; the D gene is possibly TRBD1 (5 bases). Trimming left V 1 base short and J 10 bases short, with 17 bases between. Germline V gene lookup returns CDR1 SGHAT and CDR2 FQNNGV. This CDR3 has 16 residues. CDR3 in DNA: TGTGCCAGCAGCTTAGTGGGCGGGGGTAAGGGGTCACCCCTCCACTTT. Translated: CASSLVGGGKGSPLHF. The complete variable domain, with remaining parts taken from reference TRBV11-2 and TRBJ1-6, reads EAGVAQSPRYKIIEKRQSVAFWCNPISGHATLYWYQQILGQGPKLLIQFQNNGVVDDSQLPKDRFSAERLKGVDSTLKIQPAKLEDSAVYLCASSLVGGGKGSPLHFGNGTRLTVT.

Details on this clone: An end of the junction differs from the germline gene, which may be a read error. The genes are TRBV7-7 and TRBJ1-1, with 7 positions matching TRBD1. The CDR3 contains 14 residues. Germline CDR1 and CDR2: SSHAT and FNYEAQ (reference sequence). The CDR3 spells CASSPSRDSLEAFF. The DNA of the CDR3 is TGTGCTAGCAGCCCGTCCCGGGACAGTCTTGAAGCTTTCTTT.

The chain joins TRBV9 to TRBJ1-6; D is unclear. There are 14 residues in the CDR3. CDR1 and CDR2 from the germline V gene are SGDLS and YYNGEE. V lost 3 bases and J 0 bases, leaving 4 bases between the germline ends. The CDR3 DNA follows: TGTGCCAGCAGCGGAGGCTCCTATAATTCACCCCTCCACTTT. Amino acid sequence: CASSGGSYNSPLHF.

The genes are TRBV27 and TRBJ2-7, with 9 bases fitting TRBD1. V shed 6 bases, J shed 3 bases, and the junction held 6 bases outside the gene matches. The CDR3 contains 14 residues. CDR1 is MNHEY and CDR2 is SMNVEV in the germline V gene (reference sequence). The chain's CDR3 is CASRMGQGNYEQYF. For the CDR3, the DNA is TGTGCCAGCAGGATGGGACAGGGTAACTACGAGCAGTACTTC.

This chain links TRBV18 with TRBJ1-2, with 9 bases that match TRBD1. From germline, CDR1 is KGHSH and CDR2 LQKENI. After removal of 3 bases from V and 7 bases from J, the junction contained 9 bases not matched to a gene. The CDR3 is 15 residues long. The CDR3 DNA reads TGTGCCAGCTCACCGGTGGACAGGGGAATGGTTGGCTACACCTTC. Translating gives CASSPVDRGMVGYTF.

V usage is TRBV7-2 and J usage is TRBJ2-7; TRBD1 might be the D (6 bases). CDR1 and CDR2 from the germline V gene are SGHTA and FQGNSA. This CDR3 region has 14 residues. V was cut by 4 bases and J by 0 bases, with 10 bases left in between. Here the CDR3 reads CASSSGQSSYEQYF. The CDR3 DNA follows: TGTGCCAGCAGCTCAGGACAGAGCTCCTACGAGCAGTACTTC.

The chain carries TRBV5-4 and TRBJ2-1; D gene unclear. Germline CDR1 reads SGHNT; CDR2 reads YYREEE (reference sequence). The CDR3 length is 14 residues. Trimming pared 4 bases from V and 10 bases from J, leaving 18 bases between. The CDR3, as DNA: TGTGCCAGCAGCCCAGAATTCAAGTCGTTAGAGCAGTTCTTC. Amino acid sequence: CASSPEFKSLEQFF.

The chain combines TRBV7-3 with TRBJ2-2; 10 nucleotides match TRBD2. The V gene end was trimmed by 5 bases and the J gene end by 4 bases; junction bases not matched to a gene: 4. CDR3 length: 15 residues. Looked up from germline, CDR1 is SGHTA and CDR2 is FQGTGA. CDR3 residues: CASSPSGGGTGELFF. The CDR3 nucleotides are TGTGCCAGCAGCCCTAGCGGGGGTGGCACCGGGGAGCTGTTTTTT. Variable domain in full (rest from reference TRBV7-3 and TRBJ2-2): GAGVSQTPSNKVTEKGKYVELRCDPISGHTALYWYRQSLGQGPEFLIYFQGTGAADDSGLPNDRFFAVRPEGSVSTLKIQRTERGDSAVYLCASSPSGGGTGELFFGEGSRLTVL.

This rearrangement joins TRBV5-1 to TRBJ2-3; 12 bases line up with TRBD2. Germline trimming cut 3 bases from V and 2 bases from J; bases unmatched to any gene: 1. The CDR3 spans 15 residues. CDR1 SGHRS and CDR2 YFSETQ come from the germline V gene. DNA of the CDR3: TGCGCCAGCAGCTCTAGCGGGGGGGACACAGATACGCAGTATTTT. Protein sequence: CASSSSGGDTDTQYF. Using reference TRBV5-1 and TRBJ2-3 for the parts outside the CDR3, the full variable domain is KAGVTQTPRYLIKTRGQQVTLSCSPISGHRSVSWYQQTPGQGLQFLFEYFSETQRNKGNFPGRFSGRQFSNSRSEMNVSTLELGDSALYLCASSSSGGDTDTQYFGPGTRLTVL.

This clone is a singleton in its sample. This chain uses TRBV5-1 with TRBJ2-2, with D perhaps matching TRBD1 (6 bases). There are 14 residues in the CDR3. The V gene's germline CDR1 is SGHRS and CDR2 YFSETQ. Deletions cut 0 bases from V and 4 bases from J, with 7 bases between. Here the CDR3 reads CASSLDRVTGELFF. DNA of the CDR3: TGCGCCAGCAGCTTGGACAGGGTCACCGGGGAGCTGTTTTTT.

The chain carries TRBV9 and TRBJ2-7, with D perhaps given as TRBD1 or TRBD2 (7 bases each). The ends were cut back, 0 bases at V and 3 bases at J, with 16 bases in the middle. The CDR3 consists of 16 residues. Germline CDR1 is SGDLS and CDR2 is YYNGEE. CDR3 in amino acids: CASSVATQGGNYEQYF. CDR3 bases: TGTGCCAGCAGCGTAGCGACCCAGGGGGGGAACTACGAGCAGTACTTC.

The DNA of the CDR3 is TGTGCCAGCAGTGAGGATACGCAGTATTTT. This sequence encodes CASSEDTQYF. The chain couples TRBV2 to TRBJ2-3; no clear D gene. Trimming took 3 bases from V and 6 from J, leaving 1 base between them. Germline lookup yields CDR1 SNHLY and CDR2 FYNNEI. The CDR3 runs to 10 residues.

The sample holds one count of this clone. The chain's CDR3 is CASRPTGELFF. The CDR3 DNA follows: TGCGCCAGCAGGCCCACCGGGGAGCTGTTTTTT. This chain links TRBV10-1 with TRBJ2-2; D is undetermined. Germline CDR1 and CDR2: WNHNN and SYGVQD (reference sequence). The CDR3 length is 11 residues. Trimming removed 6 bases at V and 4 bases at J, with 3 bases between.

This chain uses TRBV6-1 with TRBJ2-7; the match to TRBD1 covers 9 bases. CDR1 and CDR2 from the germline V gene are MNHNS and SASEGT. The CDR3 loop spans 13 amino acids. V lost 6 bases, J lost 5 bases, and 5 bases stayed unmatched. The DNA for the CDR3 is TGTGCCAGCAGGGGGACAGGGATCCACGAGCAGTACTTC. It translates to CASRGTGIHEQYF.